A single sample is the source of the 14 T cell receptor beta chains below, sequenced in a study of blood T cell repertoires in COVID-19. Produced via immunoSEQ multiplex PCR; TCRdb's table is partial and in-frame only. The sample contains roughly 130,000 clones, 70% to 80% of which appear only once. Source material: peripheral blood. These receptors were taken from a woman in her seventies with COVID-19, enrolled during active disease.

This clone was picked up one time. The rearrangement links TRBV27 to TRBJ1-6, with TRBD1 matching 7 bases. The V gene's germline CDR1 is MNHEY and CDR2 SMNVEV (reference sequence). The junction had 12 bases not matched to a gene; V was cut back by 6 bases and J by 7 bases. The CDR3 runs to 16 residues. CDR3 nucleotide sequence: TGTGCCAGCAGCCTGTCCCCGGGACAGCTCAATTCACCCCTCCACTTT. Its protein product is CASSLSPGQLNSPLHF.

The CDR3 spells CATSRRPGLAIETQYF. The CDR3 DNA is TGTGCCACCAGCAGGCGGCCGGGACTAGCGATAGAGACCCAGTACTTC. This chain links TRBV15 with TRBJ2-5; 10 bases match TRBD2. V lost 3 bases and J lost 4; bases outside the gene matches: 8. The V gene's germline CDR1 is LNHNV and CDR2 YYDKDF (reference sequence). The CDR3 has 16 amino acids. The full variable domain, in which reference TRBV15 and TRBJ2-5 provide the parts outside the CDR3, is DAMVIQNPRYQVTQFGKPVTLSCSQTLNHNVMYWYQQKSSQAPKLLFHYYDKDFNNEADTPDNFQSRRPNTSFCFLDIRSPGLGDTAMYLCATSRRPGLAIETQYFGPGTRLLVL.

CDR3 bases: TGCGCCAGCAGCCAAGAGAGGACAGGGGGTAGGAATGAGCAGTTCTTC. Residues: CASSQERTGGRNEQFF. The genes are TRBV4-1 and TRBJ2-1; 10 nucleotides match TRBD1. CDR3 length: 16 residues. Germline values: CDR1 MGHRA, CDR2 YSYEKL. The ends lost 0 bases at V and 7 bases at J; junction bases unmatched: 6.

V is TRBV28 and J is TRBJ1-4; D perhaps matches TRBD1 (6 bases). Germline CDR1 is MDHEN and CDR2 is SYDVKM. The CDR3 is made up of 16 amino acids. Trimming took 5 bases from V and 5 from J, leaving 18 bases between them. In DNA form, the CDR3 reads TGTGCCAGCAGTCCGAGCGACAGGAGAGGAAATGAAAAACTGTTTTTT. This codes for CASSPSDRRGNEKLFF.

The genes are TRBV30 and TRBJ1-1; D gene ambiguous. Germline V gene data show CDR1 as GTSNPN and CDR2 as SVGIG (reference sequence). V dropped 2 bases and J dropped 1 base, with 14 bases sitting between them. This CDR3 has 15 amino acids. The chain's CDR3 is CAWSQYEPRNTEAFF. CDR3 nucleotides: TGTGCCTGGAGTCAATATGAACCCAGGAACACTGAAGCTTTCTTT.

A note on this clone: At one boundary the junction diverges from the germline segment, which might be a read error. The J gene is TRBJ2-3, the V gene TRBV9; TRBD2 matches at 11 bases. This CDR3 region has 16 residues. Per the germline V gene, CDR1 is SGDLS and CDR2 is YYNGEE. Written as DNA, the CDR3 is TGTGTCAGCAGCGCCCTAGCGGGGGGAAGCACAGATACGCAGTATTTT. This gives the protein CVSSALAGGSTDTQYF. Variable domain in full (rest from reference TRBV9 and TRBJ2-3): DSGVTQTPKHLITATGQRVTLRCSPRSGDLSVYWYQQSLDQGLQFLIQYYNGEERAKGNILERFSAQQFPDLHSELNLSSLELGDSALYFCVSSALAGGSTDTQYFGPGTRLTVL.

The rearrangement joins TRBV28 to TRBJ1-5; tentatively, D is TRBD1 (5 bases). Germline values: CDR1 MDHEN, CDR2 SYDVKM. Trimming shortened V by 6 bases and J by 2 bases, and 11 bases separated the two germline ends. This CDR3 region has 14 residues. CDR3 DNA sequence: TGTGCCAGCAGCACTGGGGGGGGCAATCAGCCCCAGCATTTT. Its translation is CASSTGGGNQPQHF.

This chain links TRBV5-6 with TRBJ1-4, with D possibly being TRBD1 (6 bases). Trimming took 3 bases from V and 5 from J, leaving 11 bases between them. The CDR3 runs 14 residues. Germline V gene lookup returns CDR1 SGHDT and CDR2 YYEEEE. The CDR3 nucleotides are TGTGCCAGCAGCTCCGGGACACGGAATGAAAAACTGTTTTTT. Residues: CASSSGTRNEKLFF.

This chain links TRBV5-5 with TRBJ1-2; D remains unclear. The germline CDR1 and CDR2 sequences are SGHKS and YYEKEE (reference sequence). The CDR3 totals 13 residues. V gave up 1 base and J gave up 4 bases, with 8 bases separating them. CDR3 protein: CASSLWESYGYTF. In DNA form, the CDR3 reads TGTGCCAGCAGCTTGTGGGAGAGCTATGGCTACACCTTC. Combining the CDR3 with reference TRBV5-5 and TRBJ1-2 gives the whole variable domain DAGVTQSPTHLIKTRGQQVTLRCSPISGHKSVSWYQQVLGQGPQFIFQYYEKEERGRGNFPDRFSARQFPNYSSELNVNALLLGDSALYLCASSLWESYGYTFGSGTRLTVV.

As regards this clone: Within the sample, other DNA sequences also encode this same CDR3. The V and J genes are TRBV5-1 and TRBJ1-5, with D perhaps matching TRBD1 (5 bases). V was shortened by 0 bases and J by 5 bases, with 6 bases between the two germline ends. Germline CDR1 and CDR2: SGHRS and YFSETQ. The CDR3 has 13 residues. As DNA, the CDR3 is TGCGCCAGCAGCTTGGGGGGGGATCAGCCCCAGCATTTT. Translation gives CASSLGGDQPQHF.

Here the CDR3 DNA reads TGTGCCAGCAATCCCCCGGTTCGTGGCTACACCTTC. Encoded protein: CASNPPVRGYTF. V gene TRBV6-5 combines with J gene TRBJ1-2; D gene ambiguous. CDR3 size: 12 residues. Germline-derived CDR1 and CDR2 are MNHEY and SVGAGI. Trimming stripped 7 bases from V and 7 bases from J, with 13 bases between.

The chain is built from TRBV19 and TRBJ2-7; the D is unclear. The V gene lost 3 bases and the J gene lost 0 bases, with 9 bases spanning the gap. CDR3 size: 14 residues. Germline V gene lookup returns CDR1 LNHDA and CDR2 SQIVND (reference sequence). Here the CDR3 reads CASSIHLGSYEQYF. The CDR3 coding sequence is TGTGCCAGTAGTATCCATCTCGGCTCCTACGAGCAGTACTTC.

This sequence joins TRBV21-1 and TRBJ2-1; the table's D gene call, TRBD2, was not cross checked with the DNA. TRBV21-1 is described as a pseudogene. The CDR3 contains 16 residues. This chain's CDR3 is CASSKSGPGWYNEQFF. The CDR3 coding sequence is TGTGCCAGCAGCAAAAGCGGTCCGGGCTGGTACAATGAGCAGTTCTTC.

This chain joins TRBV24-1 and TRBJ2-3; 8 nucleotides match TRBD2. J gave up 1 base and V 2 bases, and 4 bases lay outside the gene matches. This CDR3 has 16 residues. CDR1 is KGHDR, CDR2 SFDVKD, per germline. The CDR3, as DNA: TGTGCCACCAGTGATTCGGGGGGGGGCCGCACAGATACGCAGTATTTT. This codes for CATSDSGGGRTDTQYF.